These 26 T cell receptor beta chains originate from one sample sequenced in a study of T-cell memory formation after mild COVID-19. TCRdb re-called the 5' RACE reads through MiXCR, storing one row per CDR3 protein. The sample consists of roughly 400,000 distinct CDR3 sequences, 20% to 25% of them appearing once. Input material: PBMCs or a T cell subset sorted from them (not recorded which). The receptors shown here come from an adult woman who had mild COVID-19 (a few samples of this study predate the infection). Cell type and time point are not known.

The sample holds a few counts of this clonotype. The gene calls are TRBV6-6 and TRBJ2-5; 8 bases agree with TRBD1. J lost 2 bases, V lost 6 bases, and 11 bases had no gene match. Germline V lookup: CDR1 MNHNY, CDR2 SVGAGI (reference sequence). This CDR3 has 16 amino acids. The CDR3 sequence: CASSKQGAVWQETQYF. The CDR3 DNA follows: TGTGCCAGCAGCAAGCAGGGGGCCGTGTGGCAAGAGACCCAGTACTTC.

This chain uses TRBV7-2 with TRBJ2-5; 10 bases are shared with TRBD2. CDR1 and CDR2 (germline): SGHTA, FQGNSA. J was trimmed by 2 bases and V by 5 bases; bases with no gene match: 8. This CDR3 spans 16 amino acids. CDR3 sequence (DNA): TGTGCCAGCAGCCTACTAGCGGGGAAATCACAAGAGACCCAGTACTTC. Protein: CASSLLAGKSQETQYF.

The V gene is TRBV9, the J gene TRBJ1-2; no firm D call. Germline CDR1 reads SGDLS; CDR2 reads YYNGEE. V lost 0 bases and J 4 bases, leaving 7 bases between the germline ends. The CDR3 is 13 residues long. As DNA, the CDR3 is TGTGCCAGCAGCGTAGTAGAGTTCTATGGCTACACCTTC. Translating gives CASSVVEFYGYTF.

This clonotype was recorded a few times. The J gene is TRBJ2-3, the V gene TRBV10-3; D is possibly TRBD1 (5 bases). The CDR3 extends over 14 amino acids. Germline lookup yields CDR1 ENHRY and CDR2 SYGVKD. Trimming removed 4 bases at V and 1 base at J, with 9 bases between. CDR3 bases: TGTGCCATCAGTGTAACAGGTCGCACAGATACGCAGTATTTT. Amino acids: CAISVTGRTDTQYF.

This clonotype was counted between two and nine times. The V gene is TRBV24-1, the J gene TRBJ2-5; 8 bases agree with TRBD2. The CDR3 loop spans 16 amino acids. Germline V gene sequence: CDR1 KGHDR, CDR2 SFDVKD. Trimming took 7 bases from V and 7 from J; bases not matched to a gene: 16. Here the CDR3 reads CATSPSGGPAGTTQYF. CDR3 nucleotide sequence: TGTGCCACCAGCCCCAGCGGGGGCCCCGCAGGAACGACCCAGTACTTC.

This clonotype turned up a few times. The rearrangement links TRBV10-3 to TRBJ1-1; the D is unclear. Germline assignment: CDR1 ENHRY and CDR2 SYGVKD. The CDR3 totals 15 residues. The V end lost 3 bases, the J end lost 0 bases, and 11 bases lay between the germline ends. CDR3 residues: CAISEFAQMNTEAFF. CDR3 sequence (DNA): TGTGCCATCAGTGAATTTGCGCAAATGAACACTGAAGCTTTCTTT.

This chain links TRBV7-8 with TRBJ1-5; weak D call: TRBD1 (6 bases). This CDR3 is built from 19 residues. V lost 0 bases and J 3 bases, leaving 21 bases between the germline ends. The germline V gene has CDR1 SGHVS and CDR2 FQNEAQ. CDR3 amino acids: CASSLARTSGTTLNQPQHF. For the CDR3, the DNA is TGTGCCAGCAGCTTAGCGAGGACCTCCGGGACAACTCTCAATCAGCCCCAGCATTTT.

There are a few counts of this clonotype. This sequence joins TRBV7-6 and TRBJ2-3; no clear D. Trimming cost V 0 bases and J 2 bases, with 6 bases left between them. The CDR3 length is 14 residues. Germline lookup yields CDR1 SGHVS and CDR2 FNYEAQ. The CDR3 DNA follows: TGTGCCAGCAGCTTAGCGCCAGCCACAGATACGCAGTATTTT. Amino acid sequence: CASSLAPATDTQYF.

There are a few counts of this clonotype. This rearrangement joins TRBV12-3 or TRBV12-4 to TRBJ2-3, with TRBD2 as a possible D gene (7 bases). With 6 bases removed from V and 3 bases from J, the gap between germline ends came to 19 bases. There are 16 residues in the CDR3. This chain's CDR3 is CASSSEGGGGTDTQYF. CDR3 bases: TGTGCCAGCAGCTCTGAAGGAGGGGGAGGGACAGATACGCAGTATTTT.

This sequence joins TRBV20-1 and TRBJ1-1, with 10 bases aligning to TRBD1. V trimming: 6 bases; J trimming: 4 bases; junction bases outside the gene matches: 20. This CDR3 has 18 residues. Germline CDR1 reads DFQATT; CDR2 reads SNEGSKA (reference sequence). The CDR3 DNA is TGCAGTGCCCGGAAAAGGCGTATCGAGACAGGGGGCTTCACTGAAGCTTTCTTT. This translates into CSARKRRIETGGFTEAFF.

This clonotype was counted between two and nine times. This chain joins TRBV24-1 and TRBJ1-5; D gene unclear. CDR3 size: 14 residues. Germline V gives CDR1 KGHDR, CDR2 SFDVKD. Trimming stripped 2 bases from V and 5 bases from J, with 9 bases between. The CDR3: CATSDSGRHQPQHF. CDR3 in DNA: TGTGCCACCAGTGATTCAGGTCGCCATCAGCCCCAGCATTTT.

This chain joins TRBV2 and TRBJ2-1, with D possibly matching TRBD1 (6 bases). The V end was cut by 9 bases, the J end by 4 bases, with 19 bases between. Germline V gene sequence: CDR1 SNHLY, CDR2 FYNNEI. The CDR3 is made up of 15 amino acids. The chain's CDR3 is CASAARGGAYNEQFF. The CDR3 DNA follows: TGTGCCAGTGCGGCGAGAGGGGGAGCGTACAATGAGCAGTTCTTC.

V is TRBV3-1 and J is TRBJ2-1, with TRBD2 matching over 10 bases. The V segment lost 2 bases and the J segment 7 bases; nucleotides outside the gene matches: 8. The CDR3 runs 16 residues. Germline CDR1 LGHDT, CDR2 YNNKEL (reference sequence). CDR3 in amino acids: CASSQTLAGEGNEQFF. The CDR3 bases are TGTGCCAGCAGCCAAACTCTAGCGGGAGAAGGTAATGAGCAGTTCTTC.

The V call is TRBV6-5, the J call TRBJ1-2; D is ambiguous. The CDR3 is 14 residues long. Germline CDR1 and CDR2: MNHEY and SVGAGI. Trimming removed 5 bases from V and 4 bases from J, with 14 bases in between. The CDR3 region is CASSPDPLGYGYTF. Here the CDR3 DNA reads TGTGCCAGCAGTCCGGATCCCCTGGGCTATGGCTACACCTTC.

This chain links TRBV5-1 with TRBJ1-1; D is undetermined. The CDR3 runs to 14 residues. Germline CDR1 reads SGHRS; CDR2 reads YFSETQ. Deletions cut 5 bases from V and 0 bases from J, with 11 bases between. CDR3 coding DNA: TGCGCCAGCAGGTCCGCACTCTTGAACACTGAAGCTTTCTTT. This encodes CASRSALLNTEAFF. The entire variable domain, with the rest obtained from reference TRBV5-1 and TRBJ1-1, is as follows: KAGVTQTPRYLIKTRGQQVTLSCSPISGHRSVSWYQQTPGQGLQFLFEYFSETQRNKGNFPGRFSGRQFSNSRSEMNVSTLELGDSALYLCASRSALLNTEAFFGQGTRLTVV.

This clonotype showed up just a few times. The chain couples TRBV7-3 to TRBJ1-2; D possibly corresponds to TRBD1 (6 bases). Germline-derived CDR1 and CDR2 are SGHTA and FQGTGA. The CDR3 totals 14 residues. The V and J ends lost 2 bases and 3 bases respectively, with 10 bases between them. The CDR3: CASSLGGHDYGYTF. Here the CDR3 DNA reads TGTGCCAGCAGCTTAGGGGGGCATGACTATGGCTACACCTTC.

This clonotype was seen more than once but under ten times. This chain links TRBV7-3 with TRBJ2-1, with 9 bases matching TRBD2. Germline lookup yields CDR1 SGHTA and CDR2 FQGTGA. CDR3 length: 14 amino acids. V trimming: 5 bases; J trimming: 5 bases; junction bases outside the gene matches: 4. CDR3 residues: CASSARLADNEQFF. CDR3 coding DNA: TGTGCCAGCAGCGCACGACTAGCGGACAATGAGCAGTTCTTC.

V gene TRBV10-3 combines with J gene TRBJ2-3, with D perhaps TRBD2 (5 bases). The CDR3 is 14 amino acids. Trimming pared 1 base from V and 14 bases from J, leaving 19 bases between. Germline values: CDR1 ENHRY, CDR2 SYGVKD. CDR3 DNA sequence: TGTGCCATCAGTGAGTTACTATCAGGAGGTCCATGGTATTTT. Translating it yields CAISELLSGGPWYF.

The gene calls are TRBV12-3 or TRBV12-4 and TRBJ2-1; the match to TRBD2 covers 12 bases. V was clipped by 5 bases and J by 6 bases; unmatched bases: 23. The CDR3 length is 21 residues. As DNA, the CDR3 is TGTGCCAGCAGTACACCCCGACAACTAGCGGGGGGCCGCTTCGGACTCAATGAGCAGTTCTTC. It translates to CASSTPRQLAGGRFGLNEQFF.

This clonotype appeared a few times. The chain employs TRBV6-2 or TRBV6-3 and TRBJ2-5, with a tentative D call TRBD2 (5 bases). The ends were cut back, 2 bases at V and 2 bases at J, with 12 bases in the middle. Germline values: CDR1 MNHEY, CDR2 SVGEGT. The CDR3 sequence is 15 residues long. As DNA, the CDR3 is TGTGCCAGCAGTTACGCCGGACTCCATCAAGAGACCCAGTACTTC. It yields the protein CASSYAGLHQETQYF.

This clonotype has a handful of counts. V gene TRBV6-1 combines with J gene TRBJ1-1; tentative D call: TRBD1 (6 bases). In germline, CDR1 is MNHNS, CDR2 SASEGT. The CDR3 loop spans 16 amino acids. V dropped 0 bases and J dropped 4 bases, with 15 bases sitting between them. For the CDR3, the DNA is TGTGCCAGCAGTGAAGCGTTCGGGGGGCTGGTCACTGAAGCTTTCTTT. Its translation is CASSEAFGGLVTEAFF.

This clonotype was recorded a few times. The chain links TRBV12-3 or TRBV12-4 to TRBJ1-2; D unresolved. Trimming cost V 5 bases and J 7 bases, with 11 bases left between them. CDR3 length: 12 amino acids. The CDR3 loop is CASSPPLAGYTF. Here the CDR3 DNA reads TGTGCCAGCAGTCCGCCCTTAGCTGGCTACACCTTC.

This clonotype was observed a few times. The rearrangement links TRBV2 to TRBJ2-1, with D possibly TRBD1 on 6 matching bases. The CDR3 extends over 16 amino acids. Between the trimmed V and J ends, which lost 0 bases and 4 bases, there was a span of 13 bases. CDR1 is SNHLY and CDR2 is FYNNEI in the germline V gene. The CDR3 region is CASSEALGGDYNEQFF. The CDR3 DNA reads as TGTGCCAGCAGTGAAGCGCTAGGGGGAGATTACAATGAGCAGTTCTTC. The full variable domain, completed using reference TRBV2 and TRBJ2-1, is EPEVTQTPSHQVTQMGQEVILRCVPISNHLYFYWYRQILGQKVEFLVSFYNNEISEKSEIFDDQFSVERPDGSNFTLKIRSTKLEDSAMYFCASSEALGGDYNEQFFGPGTRLTVL.

This clonotype was detected only once. This chain joins TRBV20-1 and TRBJ2-3; weak D call: TRBD1 (5 bases). The V gene's germline CDR1 is DFQATT and CDR2 SNEGSKA (reference sequence). The CDR3 loop spans 15 amino acids. V gave up 0 bases and J gave up 4 bases, with 14 bases separating them. CDR3 loop: CSARDQGAVPDTQYF. The CDR3, as DNA: TGCAGTGCTAGAGATCAAGGGGCAGTGCCAGATACGCAGTATTTT.

V and J are TRBV6-6 and TRBJ1-1, with D perhaps matching TRBD1 (5 bases). Germline values: CDR1 MNHNY, CDR2 SVGAGI (reference sequence). The V end was cut by 5 bases, the J end by 3 bases, with 13 bases between. This CDR3 has 14 residues. CDR3 sequence (DNA): TGTGCCAGCAGTGAGACAGACTGGTACACTGAAGCTTTCTTT. Encoded protein: CASSETDWYTEAFF.

This clonotype was recorded a few times. The chain uses TRBV6-5 and TRBJ1-2; tentatively, D is TRBD1 (5 bases). Trimming took 6 bases from V and 8 from J, leaving 16 bases between them. CDR3 size: 13 residues. Germline CDR1 is MNHEY and CDR2 is SVGAGI. CDR3 in amino acids: CASSPQGLRGYTF. The CDR3 DNA reads TGTGCCAGCAGCCCCCAGGGCCTTCGGGGCTACACCTTC.